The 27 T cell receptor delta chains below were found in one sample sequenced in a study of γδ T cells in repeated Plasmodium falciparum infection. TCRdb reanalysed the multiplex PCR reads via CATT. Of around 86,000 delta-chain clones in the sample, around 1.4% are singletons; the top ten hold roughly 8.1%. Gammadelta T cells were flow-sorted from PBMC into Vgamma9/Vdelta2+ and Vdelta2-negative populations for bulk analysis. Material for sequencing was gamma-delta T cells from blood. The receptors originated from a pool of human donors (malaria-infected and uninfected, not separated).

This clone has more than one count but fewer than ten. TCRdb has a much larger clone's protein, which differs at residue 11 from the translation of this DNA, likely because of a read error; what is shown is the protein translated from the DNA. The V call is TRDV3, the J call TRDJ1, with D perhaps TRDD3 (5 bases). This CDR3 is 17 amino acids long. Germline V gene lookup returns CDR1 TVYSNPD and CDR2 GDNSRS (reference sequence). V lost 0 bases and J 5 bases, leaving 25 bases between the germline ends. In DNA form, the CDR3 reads TGTGCCTTTAGTTTCGAGGCGCTGGTACTGTGGGATGATAAACTCATCTTT. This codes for CAFSFEALVLWDDKLIF.

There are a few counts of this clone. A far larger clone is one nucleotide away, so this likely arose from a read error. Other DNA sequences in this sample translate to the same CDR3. CDR3 nucleotides: TGTGCCTGTGATCCTGGGGATCAGTACACCGACAAACTCATCTTT. It translates to CACDPGDQYTDKLIF. The chain employs TRDV2 and TRDJ1; possibly TRDD3 for D (6 bases). Assignment of the J gene here rests on matching the DNA to germline, because TCRdb gives none. Germline loops: CDR1 GEAIGNYY, CDR2 EKD. There are 15 residues in the CDR3.

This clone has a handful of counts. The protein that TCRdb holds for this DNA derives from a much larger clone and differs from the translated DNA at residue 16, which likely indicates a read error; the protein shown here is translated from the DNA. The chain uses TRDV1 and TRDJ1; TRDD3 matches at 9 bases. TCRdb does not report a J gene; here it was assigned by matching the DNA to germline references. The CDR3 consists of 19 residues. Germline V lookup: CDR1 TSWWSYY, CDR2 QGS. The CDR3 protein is CALGEPATLGDPNTDRLIF. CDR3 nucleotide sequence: TGTGCTCTTGGGGAACCCGCCACCCTGGGGGATCCGAACACCGATAGACTCATCTTT.

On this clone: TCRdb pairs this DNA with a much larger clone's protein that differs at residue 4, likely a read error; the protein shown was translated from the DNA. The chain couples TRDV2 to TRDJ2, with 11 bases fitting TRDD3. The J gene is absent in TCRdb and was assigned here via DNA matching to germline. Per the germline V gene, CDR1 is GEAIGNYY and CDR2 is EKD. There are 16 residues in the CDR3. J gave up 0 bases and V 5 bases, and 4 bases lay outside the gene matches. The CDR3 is CACGVLGDTLTAQLFF. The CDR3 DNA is TGTGCCTGTGGCGTACTGGGGGATACTTTGACAGCACAACTCTTCTTT.

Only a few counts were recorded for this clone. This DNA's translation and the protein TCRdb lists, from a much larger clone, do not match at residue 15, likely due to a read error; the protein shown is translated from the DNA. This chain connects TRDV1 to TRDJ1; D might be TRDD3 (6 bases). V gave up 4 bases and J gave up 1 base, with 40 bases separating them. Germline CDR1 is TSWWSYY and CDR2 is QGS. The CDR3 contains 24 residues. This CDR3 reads CALGGYTPLPEVFYRGTSTDKLIF. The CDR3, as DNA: TGTGCTCTTGGGGGATACACTCCCTTACCGGAGGTCTTTTACCGGGGGACTTCCACCGATAAACTCATCTTT.

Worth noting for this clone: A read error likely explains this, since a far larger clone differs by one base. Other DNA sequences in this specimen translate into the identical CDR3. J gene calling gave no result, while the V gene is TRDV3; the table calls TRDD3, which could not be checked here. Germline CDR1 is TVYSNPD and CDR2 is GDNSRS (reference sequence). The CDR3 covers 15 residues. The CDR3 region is CAFIRLRDSTDKLIF. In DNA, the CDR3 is TGTGCCTTTATACGTTTGAGGGACTCCACCGATAAACTCATCTTC.

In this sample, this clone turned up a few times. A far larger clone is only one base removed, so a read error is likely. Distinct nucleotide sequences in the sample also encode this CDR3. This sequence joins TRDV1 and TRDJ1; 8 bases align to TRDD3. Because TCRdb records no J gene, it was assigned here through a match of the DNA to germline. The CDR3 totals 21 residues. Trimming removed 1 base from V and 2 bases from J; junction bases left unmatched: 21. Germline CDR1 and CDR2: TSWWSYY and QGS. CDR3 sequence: CALGERPYSRDTPLQTDKLIF. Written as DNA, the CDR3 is TGTGCTCTTGGGGAACGCCCCTACAGCCGGGATACGCCTTTACAGACCGATAAACTCATCTTT.

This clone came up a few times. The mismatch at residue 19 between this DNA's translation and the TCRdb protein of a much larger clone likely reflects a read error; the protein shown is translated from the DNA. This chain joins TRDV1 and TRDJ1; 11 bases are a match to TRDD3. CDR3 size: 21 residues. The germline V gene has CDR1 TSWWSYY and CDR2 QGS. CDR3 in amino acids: CALGEEGAFPILGDRSDKPIF. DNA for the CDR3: TGTGCTCTTGGGGAGGAAGGGGCCTTCCCAATACTGGGGGATAGATCGGATAAACCCATCTTT.

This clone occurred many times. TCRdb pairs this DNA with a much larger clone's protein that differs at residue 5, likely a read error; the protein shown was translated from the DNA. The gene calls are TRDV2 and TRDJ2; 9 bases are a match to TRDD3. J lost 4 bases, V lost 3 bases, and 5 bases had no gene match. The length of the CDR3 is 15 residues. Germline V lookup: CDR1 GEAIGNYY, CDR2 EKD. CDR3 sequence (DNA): TGTGCCTGTGACGCCCTGGGGGATCCGACAGCACAACTCTTCTTT. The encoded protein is CACDALGDPTAQLFF.

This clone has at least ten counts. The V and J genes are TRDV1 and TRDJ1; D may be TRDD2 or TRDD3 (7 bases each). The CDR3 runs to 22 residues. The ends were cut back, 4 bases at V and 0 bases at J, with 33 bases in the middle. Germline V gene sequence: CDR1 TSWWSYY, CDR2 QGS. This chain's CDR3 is CALGGQQRDSFLGALYTDKLIF. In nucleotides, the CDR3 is TGTGCTCTTGGGGGCCAACAAAGGGATTCCTTCCTGGGGGCCCTGTACACCGATAAACTCATCTTT.

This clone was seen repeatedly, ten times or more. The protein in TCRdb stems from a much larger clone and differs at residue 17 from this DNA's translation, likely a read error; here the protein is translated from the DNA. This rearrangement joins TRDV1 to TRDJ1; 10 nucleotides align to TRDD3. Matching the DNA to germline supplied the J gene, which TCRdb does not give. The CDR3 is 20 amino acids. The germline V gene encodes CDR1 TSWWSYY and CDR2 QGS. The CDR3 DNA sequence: TGTGCTCTTGGGGAACTTGGAAGATGGGGGATACTTAGGTACACCGATAGACTCATCTTT. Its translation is CALGELGRWGILRYTDRLIF.

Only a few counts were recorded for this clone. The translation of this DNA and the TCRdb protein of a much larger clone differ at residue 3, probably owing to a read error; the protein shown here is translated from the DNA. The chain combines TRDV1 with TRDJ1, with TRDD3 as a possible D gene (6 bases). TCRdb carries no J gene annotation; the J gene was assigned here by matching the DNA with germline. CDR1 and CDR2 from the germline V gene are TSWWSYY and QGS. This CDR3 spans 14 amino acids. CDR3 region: CAPGEWFGADKLIF. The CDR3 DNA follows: TGTGCTCCTGGGGAATGGTTTGGCGCCGATAAACTCATCTTT.

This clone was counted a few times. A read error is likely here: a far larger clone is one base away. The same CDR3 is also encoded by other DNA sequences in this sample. CDR3 sequence reads: CACDQCRPSKPDKLIF. For the CDR3, the DNA is TGTGCCTGTGACCAATGCCGCCCCTCCAAGCCCGATAAGCTCATCTTT. No J gene call was made, and the V gene is TRDV2. CDR3 size: 16 residues. CDR1 is GEAIGNYY and CDR2 is EKD in the germline V gene.

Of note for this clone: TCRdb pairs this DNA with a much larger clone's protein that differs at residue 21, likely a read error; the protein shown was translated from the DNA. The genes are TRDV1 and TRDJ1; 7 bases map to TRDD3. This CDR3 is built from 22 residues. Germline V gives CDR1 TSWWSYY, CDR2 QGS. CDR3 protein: CALGEVPTGPLWGSPYTDKLTF. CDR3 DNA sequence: TGTGCTCTTGGGGAAGTCCCTACAGGACCCCTCTGGGGGTCTCCGTACACCGATAAACTCACCTTT.

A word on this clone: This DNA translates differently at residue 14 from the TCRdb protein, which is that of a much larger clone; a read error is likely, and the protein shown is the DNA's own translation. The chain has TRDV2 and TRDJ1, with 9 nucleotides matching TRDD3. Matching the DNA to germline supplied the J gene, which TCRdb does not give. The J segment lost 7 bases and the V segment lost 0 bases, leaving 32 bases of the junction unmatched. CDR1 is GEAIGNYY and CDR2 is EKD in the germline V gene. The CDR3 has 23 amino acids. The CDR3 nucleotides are TGTGCCTGTGACACCGCCCCGGCACGTGGAGTGGGGGATATGACCTACCTACCTGGTAAACTCATCTTT. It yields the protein CACDTAPARGVGDMTYLPGKLIF.

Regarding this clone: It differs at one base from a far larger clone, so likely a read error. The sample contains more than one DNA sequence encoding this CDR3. The CDR3 sequence: CACDYWGIRSWDTRQMFF. The CDR3 DNA sequence: TGTGCCTGCGACTACTGGGGGATACGCTCCTGGGACACCCGACAGATGTTTTTC. The chain has TRDV2 and TRDJ3, with 13 bases that match TRDD3. V was clipped by 7 bases and J by 0 bases; unmatched bases: 5. The CDR3 sequence is 18 residues long. CDR1 is GEAIGNYY, CDR2 EKD, per germline.

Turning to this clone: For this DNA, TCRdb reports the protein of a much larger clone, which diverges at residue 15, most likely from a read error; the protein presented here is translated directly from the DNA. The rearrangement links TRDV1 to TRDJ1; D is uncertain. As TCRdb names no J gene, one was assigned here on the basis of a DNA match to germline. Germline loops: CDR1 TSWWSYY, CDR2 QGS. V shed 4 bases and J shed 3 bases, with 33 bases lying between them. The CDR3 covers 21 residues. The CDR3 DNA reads TGTGCTCTTGGGGTCCCGAGGCAACTACGTTTTCCACAGCCGGTCTCCGATAAACTCATCTTT. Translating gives CALGVPRQLRFPQPVSDKLIF.

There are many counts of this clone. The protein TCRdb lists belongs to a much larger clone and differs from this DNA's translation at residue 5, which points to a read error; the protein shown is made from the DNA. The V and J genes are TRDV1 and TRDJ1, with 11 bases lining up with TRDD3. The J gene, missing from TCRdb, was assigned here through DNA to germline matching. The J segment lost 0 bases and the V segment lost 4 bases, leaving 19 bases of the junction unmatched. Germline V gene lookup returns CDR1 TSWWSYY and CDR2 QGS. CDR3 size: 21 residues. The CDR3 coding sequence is TGTGCTCTTGGGGGACTTTCCGCCCCAATGTACTGGGGGATAGACACCGATAAACTCATCTTT. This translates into CALGGLSAPMYWGIDTDKLIF.

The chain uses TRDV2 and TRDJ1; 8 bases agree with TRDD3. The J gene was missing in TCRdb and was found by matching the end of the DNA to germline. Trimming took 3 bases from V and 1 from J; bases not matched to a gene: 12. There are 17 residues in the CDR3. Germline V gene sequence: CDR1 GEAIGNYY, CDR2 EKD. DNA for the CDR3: TGTGCCTGTGACGAGGCTTTACTGGGGGTTCTCACCGATAAACTCATCTTT. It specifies CACDEALLGVLTDKLIF.

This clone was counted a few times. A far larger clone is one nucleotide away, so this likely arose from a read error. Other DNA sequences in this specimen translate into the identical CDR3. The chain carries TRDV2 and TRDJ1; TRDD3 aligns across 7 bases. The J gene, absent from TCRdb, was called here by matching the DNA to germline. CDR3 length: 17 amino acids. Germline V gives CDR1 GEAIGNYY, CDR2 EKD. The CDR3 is CACDTQYWGRDDDKLIF. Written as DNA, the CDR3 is TGTGCTTGTGACACTCAATACTGGGGCAGAGACGACGATAAACTCATCTTT.

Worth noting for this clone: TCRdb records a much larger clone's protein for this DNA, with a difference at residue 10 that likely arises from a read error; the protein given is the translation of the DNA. CDR3 in DNA: TGTGCTCTTGGGGAACAGGCCAGTTACGGGTGGGGGACACGTGCCACCGATAAACTCATCTTT. Protein product: CALGEQASYGWGTRATDKLIF. This chain connects TRDV1 to TRDJ1; TRDD3 matches 7 bases. No J gene was available from TCRdb, and it was assigned here by a germline match of the DNA. Germline V CDR1 and CDR2: TSWWSYY, QGS. This CDR3 has 21 amino acids. J was trimmed by 1 base and V by 1 base; bases with no gene match: 21.

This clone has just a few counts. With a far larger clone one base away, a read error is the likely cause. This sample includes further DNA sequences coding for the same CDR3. The DNA for the CDR3 is TGTGCTCTTGGGGAACGGGGCTTCTCGGGGACCGATAAACTAATCTTT. Encoded protein: CALGERGFSGTDKLIF. V gene assignment gives TRDV1, but the J gene was left uncalled; no check of the table's D call, TRDD3, against the DNA was made. The CDR3 has 16 amino acids. CDR1 and CDR2 (germline): TSWWSYY, QGS.

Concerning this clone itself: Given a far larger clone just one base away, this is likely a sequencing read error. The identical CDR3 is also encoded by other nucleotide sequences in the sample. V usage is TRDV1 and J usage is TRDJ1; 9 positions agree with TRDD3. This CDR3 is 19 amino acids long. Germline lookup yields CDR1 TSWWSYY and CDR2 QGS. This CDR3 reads CALGELVSVVLGDTDKLIF. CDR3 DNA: TGTGCTCTTGGGGAACTAGTATCCGTTGTACTGGGGGACACCGACAAACTCATCTTT.

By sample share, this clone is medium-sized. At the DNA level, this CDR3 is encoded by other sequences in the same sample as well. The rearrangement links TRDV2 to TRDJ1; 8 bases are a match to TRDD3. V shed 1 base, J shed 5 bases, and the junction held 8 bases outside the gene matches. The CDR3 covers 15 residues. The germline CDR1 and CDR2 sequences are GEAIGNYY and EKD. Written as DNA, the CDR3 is TGTGCCTGTGACACGCTACTGGGGGGGACAGATAAACTCATCTTT. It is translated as CACDTLLGGTDKLIF.

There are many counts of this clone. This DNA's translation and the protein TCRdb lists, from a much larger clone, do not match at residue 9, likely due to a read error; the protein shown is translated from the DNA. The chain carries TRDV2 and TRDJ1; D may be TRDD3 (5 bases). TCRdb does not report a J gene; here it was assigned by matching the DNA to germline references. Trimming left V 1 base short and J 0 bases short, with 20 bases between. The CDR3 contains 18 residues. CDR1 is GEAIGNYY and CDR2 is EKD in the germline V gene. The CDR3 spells CACDTLDWYELYTDKLIF. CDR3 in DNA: TGTGCCTGTGACACTCTGGACTGGTATGAGCTATACACCGATAAACTCATCTTT.

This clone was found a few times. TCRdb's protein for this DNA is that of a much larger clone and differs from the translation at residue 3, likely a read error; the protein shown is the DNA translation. The CDR3 reads CAGDTLTGGYGKADKLIF. The CDR3 DNA is TGTGCCGGTGACACGCTGACTGGGGGATACGGTAAGGCCGATAAACTCATCTTT. The V call is TRDV2, the J call TRDJ1; the match to TRDD3 covers 13 bases. This CDR3 is 18 amino acids long. Per germline, CDR1 GEAIGNYY and CDR2 EKD.

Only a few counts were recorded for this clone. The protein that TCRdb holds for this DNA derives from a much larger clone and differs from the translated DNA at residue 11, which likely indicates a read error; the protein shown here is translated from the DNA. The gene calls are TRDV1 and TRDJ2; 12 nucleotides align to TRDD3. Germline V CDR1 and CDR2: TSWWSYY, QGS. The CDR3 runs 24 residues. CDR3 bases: TGTGCTCTTGGGGAAAATGAAAGGTTTCCCCGTCAGTACTGGGGGATACCTGTGACAGCACAACTTTTCTTT. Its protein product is CALGENERFPRQYWGIPVTAQLFF.